The 28 T cell receptor beta chains given below trace back to one sample, sequenced in a study of T cell changes during pregnancy in multiple sclerosis. Clones were sequenced by immunoSEQ multiplex PCR, and TCRdb holds only the in-frame ones, with some missing. The repertoire holds tens of thousands of clones, with roughly 89% as singletons. Sequencing was performed on CD4+ T cells from peripheral blood mononuclear cells, taken in the first trimester of pregnancy. The source of these receptors is a female donor with multiple sclerosis, enrolled in a pregnancy study.

The V call is TRBV29-1, the J call TRBJ2-7; D not certain. This CDR3 is 12 amino acids long. The ends were cut back, 3 bases at V and 2 bases at J, with 8 bases in the middle. Germline V gives CDR1 SQVTM, CDR2 ANQGSEA. In DNA, the CDR3 is TGCAGCGTTGACGACTCAACCTACGAGCAGTACTTC. Amino acids: CSVDDSTYEQYF.

This rearrangement joins TRBV6-5 to TRBJ2-3; possible D gene TRBD2, 5 bases. The CDR3 is 13 residues long. CDR1 MNHEY and CDR2 SVGAGI come from the germline V gene. V was trimmed by 8 bases and J by 4 bases, leaving 13 bases between them. The DNA of the CDR3 is TGTGCCAGCCGACGAGGGAATGCAGATACGCAGTATTTT. This encodes CASRRGNADTQYF.

The chain is built from TRBV7-9 and TRBJ1-2; 7 bases map to TRBD1. The ends lost 4 bases at V and 1 base at J; junction bases unmatched: 3. Germline V gives CDR1 SEHNR, CDR2 FQNEAQ (reference sequence). The CDR3 length is 14 residues. This CDR3 reads CASSSGTDNYGYTF. DNA of the CDR3: TGTGCCAGCAGCTCGGGGACAGATAACTATGGCTACACCTTC.

The chain has TRBV5-1 and TRBJ1-3; 8 positions match TRBD1. J gave up 3 bases and V 3 bases, and 5 bases lay outside the gene matches. Germline-derived CDR1 and CDR2 are SGHRS and YFSETQ. This CDR3 contains 15 residues. CDR3 protein: CASSSGQGVGNTIYF. The CDR3 DNA reads as TGCGCCAGCAGCTCCGGACAGGGAGTTGGAAACACCATATATTTT.

The V gene is TRBV14, the J gene TRBJ2-2; possible D gene TRBD1, 5 bases. CDR1 and CDR2 from the germline V gene are SGHDN and FVKESK. This CDR3 is built from 16 residues. With 0 bases removed from V and 6 bases from J, the gap between germline ends came to 14 bases. CDR3 nucleotide sequence: TGTGCCAGCAGCCAAGAGGCAGGGTTCAATGCCGGGGAGCTGTTTTTT. Translated: CASSQEAGFNAGELFF. The variable domain in full, with the rest retrieved from reference TRBV14 and TRBJ2-2, is EAGVTQFPSHSVIEKGQTVTLRCDPISGHDNLYWYRRVMGKEIKFLLHFVKESKQDESGMPNNRFLAERTGGTYSTLKVQPAELEDSGVYFCASSQEAGFNAGELFFGEGSRLTVL.

The J gene is TRBJ1-2, the V gene TRBV5-1; 7 positions match TRBD1. CDR1 is SGHRS and CDR2 is YFSETQ in the germline V gene. This CDR3 contains 13 residues. V lost 9 bases, J lost 6 bases, and 11 bases stayed unmatched. The CDR3 is CATRGDSVDGYTF. The CDR3 DNA sequence: TGCGCCACCAGGGGGGACTCGGTCGATGGCTACACCTTC.

This clone was seen only once. V is TRBV28 and J is TRBJ1-1; D is undetermined. The CDR3 has 13 amino acids. Germline V gene data show CDR1 as MDHEN and CDR2 as SYDVKM. V was cut by 3 bases and J by 7 bases, with 12 bases left in between. CDR3 bases: TGTGCCAGCAGTTTTGCAGGTGAAATTGAAGCTTTCTTT. It codes for CASSFAGEIEAFF.

CDR3 DNA: TGTGCCAGCAGCTCGACCGGGACAGCCTACGAGCAGTACTTC. It yields the protein CASSSTGTAYEQYF. This chain connects TRBV9 to TRBJ2-7; 7 nucleotides align to TRBD1. Germline V CDR1 and CDR2: SGDLS, YYNGEE. V trimming: 4 bases; J trimming: 2 bases; junction bases outside the gene matches: 6. The CDR3 runs 14 residues. Drawing the rest from reference TRBV9 and TRBJ2-7, the complete variable domain is DSGVTQTPKHLITATGQRVTLRCSPRSGDLSVYWYQQSLDQGLQFLIQYYNGEERAKGNILERFSAQQFPDLHSELNLSSLELGDSALYFCASSSTGTAYEQYFGPGTRLTVT.

The chain links TRBV7-9 to TRBJ2-1; maybe TRBD2 (7 bases). The CDR3 has 14 amino acids. Germline loops: CDR1 SEHNR, CDR2 FQNEAQ (reference sequence). Trimming cost V 4 bases and J 5 bases, with 12 bases left between them. The CDR3 DNA reads TGTGCCAGCAGCTGGGGGGGGCCCAACAATGAGCAGTTCTTC. Protein: CASSWGGPNNEQFF.

A single count supports this clone. This sequence joins TRBV12-5 and TRBJ2-2; D is perhaps TRBD2 (5 bases). CDR3 size: 14 residues. Trimming removed 6 bases from V and 7 bases from J, with 15 bases in between. The V gene's germline CDR1 is LGHNT and CDR2 FRNRAP. The CDR3 is CASGPGLADGELFF. The CDR3 DNA reads as TGTGCTAGTGGCCCAGGACTGGCCGACGGGGAGCTGTTTTTT.

The chain is built from TRBV30 and TRBJ2-7, with D possibly matching TRBD2 (6 bases). In germline, CDR1 is GTSNPN, CDR2 SVGIG (reference sequence). The CDR3 has 13 amino acids. The DNA of the CDR3 is TGTGCGTCCGGGACTCAGTACTCCTACGAGCAGTACTTC. Protein product: CASGTQYSYEQYF.

The rearrangement joins TRBV7-5 to TRBJ2-3; the table gives TRBD2 as D, unverified against the DNA. TRBV7-5 is shown as a pseudogene. CDR3 length equals 17 residues. The CDR3 loop reads CVRSRPPGLRAGDTQYF. CDR3 nucleotides: TGTGTCAGAAGCAGACCCCCCGGACTAAGGGCCGGTGATACGCAGTATTTT.

V is TRBV28 and J is TRBJ1-2; no clear D gene. This CDR3 comprises 15 residues. V lost 3 bases and J lost 2, with 13 bases in between. The germline CDR1 and CDR2 sequences are MDHEN and SYDVKM. The CDR3 region has the DNA TGTGCCAGCAGTTTGGAACAACAGATAAACTATGGCTACACCTTC. It specifies CASSLEQQINYGYTF.

The chain recombines TRBV21-1 with TRBJ2-7; no DNA check was done on the table's D call, TRBD1. TRBV21-1 is annotated as a pseudogene. The CDR3 extends over 15 amino acids. The CDR3 region is CASIKQGVVPYEQYF. In nucleotides, the CDR3 is TGTGCCAGCATCAAACAGGGGGTCGTACCCTACGAGCAGTACTTC.

The chain employs TRBV19 and TRBJ2-3, with a weak D call TRBD2 (6 bases). Trimming removed 6 bases from V and 3 bases from J, with 10 bases in between. Germline CDR1 reads LNHDA; CDR2 reads SQIVND (reference sequence). The CDR3 runs to 13 residues. CDR3 in amino acids: CASSGSSTDTQYF. CDR3 sequence (DNA): TGTGCCAGTAGCGGGAGTAGTACAGATACGCAGTATTTT.

The chain uses TRBV19 and TRBJ2-5, with D maybe TRBD2 (7 bases). The germline V gene has CDR1 LNHDA and CDR2 SQIVND (reference sequence). This CDR3 is 15 amino acids long. V was clipped by 7 bases and J by 4 bases, with 19 bases between them. The chain's CDR3 is CASTGGLAARETQYF. As DNA, the CDR3 is TGTGCCAGTACGGGGGGCCTGGCCGCTAGAGAGACCCAGTACTTC.

The sample holds a few counts of this clone. The J gene is TRBJ1-5, the V gene TRBV6-5, with TRBD1 matching over 7 bases. This CDR3 has 14 residues. The V and J ends lost 6 bases and 6 bases, in that order; junction bases with no gene match: 8. Germline CDR1 reads MNHEY; CDR2 reads SVGAGI. CDR3 nucleotides: TGTGCCAGCAGCCCCGAGACAGGGCTTCAGCCCCAGCATTTT. It is translated as CASSPETGLQPQHF.

V gene TRBV7-9 combines with J gene TRBJ2-1; 7 bases line up with TRBD2. Germline V CDR1 and CDR2: SEHNR, FQNEAQ (reference sequence). V was clipped by 4 bases and J by 1 base; unmatched bases: 4. The CDR3 is 15 residues long. The CDR3 spells CASSSERDSYNEQFF. Written as DNA, the CDR3 is TGTGCCAGCAGCTCGGAGCGGGATTCCTACAATGAGCAGTTCTTC.

This chain links TRBV5-1 with TRBJ2-1; the match to TRBD2 covers 11 bases. V trimming: 4 bases; J trimming: 4 bases; junction bases outside the gene matches: 4. There are 15 residues in the CDR3. The V gene's germline CDR1 is SGHRS and CDR2 YFSETQ. The CDR3 sequence: CASSQTSGGYNEQFF. DNA for the CDR3: TGCGCCAGCAGCCAAACTAGCGGGGGATACAATGAGCAGTTCTTC.

The CDR3: CASSPGSTGEQYF. The CDR3 nucleotides read TGTGCCAGCAGCCCGGGGTCGACAGGTGAGCAGTACTTC. The J gene is TRBJ2-7, the V gene TRBV11-3, with TRBD1 as a possible D gene (6 bases). This CDR3 comprises 13 residues. V was pared by 5 bases and J by 7 bases, with 15 bases between. CDR1 and CDR2 (germline): SGHNT, YENEEA.

The J gene is TRBJ1-2, the V gene TRBV28, with 10 bases lining up with TRBD1. This CDR3 contains 15 residues. The V gene's germline CDR1 is MDHEN and CDR2 SYDVKM. Losses at the gene ends were 4 bases for V and 3 bases for J; bases not matched to a gene: 5. As DNA, the CDR3 is TGTGCCAGCAGTTCGGAGACAGGGGGCTACTATGGCTACACCTTC. Translating gives CASSSETGGYYGYTF.

This clone showed up just once. The chain joins TRBV6-1 to TRBJ2-1; TRBD2 matches 13 bases. The CDR3 is made up of 14 amino acids. J gave up 6 bases and V 7 bases, and 3 bases lay outside the gene matches. Germline loops: CDR1 MNHNS, CDR2 SASEGT. The CDR3 region has the DNA TGTGCCAGCACTGGACTAGCGGGGGTCAATGAGCAGTTCTTC. It yields the protein CASTGLAGVNEQFF.

The chain combines TRBV30 with TRBJ2-7, with D perhaps matching TRBD2 (6 bases). The CDR3 is 11 amino acids. V lost 5 bases and J lost 7, with 12 bases in between. CDR1 is GTSNPN and CDR2 is SVGIG in the germline V gene (reference sequence). CDR3 region: CAWGLAREQYF. CDR3 sequence (DNA): TGTGCCTGGGGCCTAGCGAGGGAGCAGTACTTC.

J is TRBJ1-2 and V is TRBV5-1; TRBD1 aligns across 9 bases. The germline CDR1 and CDR2 sequences are SGHRS and YFSETQ. The V segment lost 4 bases and the J segment 2 bases; nucleotides outside the gene matches: 3. This CDR3 has 14 amino acids. The CDR3 sequence is CASSPGQGNYGYTF. CDR3 in DNA: TGCGCCAGCAGCCCCGGACAGGGGAACTATGGCTACACCTTC.

The gene calls are TRBV5-6 and TRBJ2-4; 7 bases are a match to TRBD2. CDR3 size: 15 residues. With V trimmed by 5 bases and J by 7 bases, 12 bases remained unmatched. Germline CDR1 SGHDT, CDR2 YYEEEE. The CDR3 sequence: CASSLTGGSRNIQYF. DNA for the CDR3: TGTGCCAGCAGTCTTACGGGCGGGAGTCGGAACATTCAGTACTTC.

The chain employs TRBV2 and TRBJ2-6, with TRBD1 matching over 7 bases. V lost 6 bases to trimming and J lost 0 bases; unmatched junction nucleotides: 2. This CDR3 region has 15 residues. Germline V gene lookup returns CDR1 SNHLY and CDR2 FYNNEI. The CDR3 DNA follows: TGTGCCAGCAGCGACAGGGTCTCTGGGGCCAACGTCCTGACTTTC. Amino acids: CASSDRVSGANVLTF.

The chain is built from TRBV5-4 and TRBJ2-7, with 7 nucleotides matching TRBD1. The V and J ends lost 0 bases and 6 bases, in that order; junction bases with no gene match: 6. From germline, CDR1 is SGHNT and CDR2 YYREEE (reference sequence). This CDR3 spans 14 amino acids. CDR3: CASSLAGAGGEQYF. The CDR3 DNA sequence: TGTGCCAGCAGCTTGGCCGGGGCAGGGGGCGAGCAGTACTTC. The full variable domain, completed using reference TRBV5-4 and TRBJ2-7, is ETGVTQSPTHLIKTRGQQVTLRCSSQSGHNTVSWYQQALGQGPQFIFQYYREEENGRGNFPPRFSGLQFPNYSSELNVNALELDDSALYLCASSLAGAGGEQYFGPGTRLTVT.

V gene TRBV4-3 combines with J gene TRBJ2-1, with 12 bases that match TRBD2. CDR1 LGHNA and CDR2 YSLEER come from the germline V gene. The ends lost 2 bases at V and 8 bases at J; junction bases unmatched: 7. The CDR3 contains 16 residues. CDR3 in amino acids: CASSQRLAGALDEQFF. The CDR3, as DNA: TGCGCCAGCAGCCAAAGACTAGCGGGGGCCCTAGATGAGCAGTTCTTC.